These T cell receptor beta chains were read from a single sample in a study of blood T cell repertoires in COVID-19. The table came from immunoSEQ multiplex PCR; TCRdb's copy has only in-frame clones and leaves some out. Of about 160,000 clones listed, over 75% were seen once; the top ten hold around 2.7%. Sequencing was carried out using peripheral blood. Source of these receptors: a man between 65 and 85 years old with acute or convalescent COVID-19. Each CDR3 is given with its conserved first and last residue. The order of the fields is J gene, D gene, V gene, clone size, CDR3 protein, CDR3 DNA. The D gene is left open where the match is weak. Rows give clone size only sometimes, using once, few, many, or a class for an expanded clone.

J gene: TRBJ2-4
D gene: TRBD1
V gene: TRBV5-1
clone size: .
CDR3 protein: CASSSQQGRNIQYF
CDR3 DNA: TGCGCCAGCAGCTCCCAACAGGGGAGAAACATTCAGTACTTC

J gene: TRBJ2-1
D gene: TRBD2
V gene: TRBV2
clone size: .
CDR3 protein: CASSDQGLAIGDEQFF
CDR3 DNA: TGTGCCAGCAGTGACCAGGGACTAGCGATTGGAGATGAGCAGTTCTTC

J gene: TRBJ1-1
D gene: TRBD1
V gene: TRBV5-1
clone size: .
CDR3 protein: CASSLDGTGGFTEAFF
CDR3 DNA: TGCGCCAGCAGCTTGGATGGGACAGGGGGATTCACTGAAGCTTTCTTT

J gene: TRBJ1-2
D gene: .
V gene: TRBV7-2
clone size: .
CDR3 protein: CASSLVIYGYTF
CDR3 DNA: TGTGCCAGCAGCTTAGTCATCTATGGCTACACCTTC

J gene: TRBJ1-3
D gene: .
V gene: TRBV3-1/TRBV3-2
clone size: .
CDR3 protein: CASSQASGNTIYF
CDR3 DNA: TGTGCCAGCAGCCAAGCCAGTGGAAACACCATATATTTT

J gene: TRBJ2-6
D gene: TRBD1
V gene: TRBV11-2
clone size: .
CDR3 protein: CASSLVKGQGFSGANVLTF
CDR3 DNA: TGTGCCAGCAGCTTAGTGAAGGGACAGGGGTTCTCTGGGGCCAACGTCCTGACTTTC

J gene: TRBJ2-3
D gene: TRBD2
V gene: TRBV13
clone size: .
CDR3 protein: CASSFRGGDTQYF
CDR3 DNA: TGTGCCAGCAGCTTCCGGGGGGGGGATACGCAGTATTTT

J gene: TRBJ1-1
D gene: .
V gene: TRBV7-9
clone size: .
CDR3 protein: CASSANQGYTEAFF
CDR3 DNA: TGTGCCAGCAGCGCTAATCAGGGGTACACTGAAGCTTTCTTT

J gene: TRBJ2-2
D gene: TRBD2
V gene: TRBV7-9
clone size: .
CDR3 protein: CASRGLPSNTGELFF
CDR3 DNA: TGTGCCAGCAGGGGACTACCTTCGAACACCGGGGAGCTGTTTTTT

J gene: TRBJ2-3
D gene: TRBD2
V gene: TRBV10-3
clone size: few
CDR3 protein: CAINHSGGRRDTQYF
CDR3 DNA: TGTGCCATCAACCATAGCGGGGGGAGGAGAGATACGCAGTATTTT

J gene: TRBJ2-7
D gene: TRBD2
V gene: TRBV7-6
clone size: .
CDR3 protein: CASSLLTSGGSYEQYF
CDR3 DNA: TGTGCCAGCAGCTTATTGACTAGCGGGGGAAGCTACGAGCAGTACTTC

J gene: TRBJ2-7
D gene: TRBD1
V gene: TRBV2
clone size: .
CDR3 protein: CASTSGQGLYEQYF
CDR3 DNA: TGTGCCAGCACTTCTGGACAGGGTCTCTACGAGCAGTACTTC

J gene: TRBJ2-3
D gene: .
V gene: TRBV11-2
clone size: .
CDR3 protein: CASSLLAGLGTDTQYF
CDR3 DNA: TGTGCCAGCAGCCTCCTGGCAGGGCTCGGCACAGATACGCAGTATTTT

J gene: TRBJ2-1
D gene: .
V gene: TRBV27
clone size: .
CDR3 protein: CASSLRGLPGNEQFF
CDR3 DNA: TGTGCCAGCAGTTTAAGGGGACTTCCCGGTAATGAGCAGTTCTTC

J gene: TRBJ2-3
D gene: .
V gene: TRBV7-8
clone size: few
CDR3 protein: CASSPRTDTQYF
CDR3 DNA: TGTGCCAGCAGCCCCCGGACAGATACGCAGTATTTT

J gene: TRBJ1-2
D gene: TRBD1
V gene: TRBV6-5
clone size: .
CDR3 protein: CASRDRVSNYGYTF
CDR3 DNA: TGTGCCAGCCGAGACAGGGTTTCTAACTATGGCTACACCTTC

J gene: TRBJ2-7
D gene: .
V gene: TRBV5-6
clone size: few
CDR3 protein: CASHSWEAYYEQYF
CDR3 DNA: TGTGCCAGCCACAGCTGGGAGGCCTACTACGAGCAGTACTTC

J gene: TRBJ1-1
D gene: TRBD1
V gene: TRBV5-4
clone size: .
CDR3 protein: CASSLGTGGDTEAFF
CDR3 DNA: TGTGCCAGCAGCTTGGGGACAGGGGGGGACACTGAAGCTTTCTTT

J gene: TRBJ1-3
D gene: .
V gene: TRBV28
clone size: few
CDR3 protein: CASSFSGNTIYF
CDR3 DNA: TGTGCCAGCAGTTTTAGTGGAAACACCATATATTTT

J gene: TRBJ1-1
D gene: TRBD1
V gene: TRBV11-2
clone size: .
CDR3 protein: CASSSDRGAEAFF
CDR3 DNA: TGTGCCAGCAGTTCCGACAGGGGCGCTGAAGCTTTCTTT

J gene: TRBJ1-5
D gene: TRBD1
V gene: TRBV6-5
clone size: .
CDR3 protein: CASSWPGQDQPQHF
CDR3 DNA: TGTGCCAGCAGTTGGCCGGGACAGGATCAGCCCCAGCATTTT

J gene: TRBJ2-1
D gene: TRBD1
V gene: TRBV7-8
clone size: many
CDR3 protein: CASSLGGQGSYNEQFF
CDR3 DNA: TGTGCCAGCAGCTTAGGGGGACAGGGTTCCTACAATGAGCAGTTCTTC

J gene: TRBJ2-7
D gene: .
V gene: TRBV6-5
clone size: .
CDR3 protein: CASGGLNSYEQYF
CDR3 DNA: TGTGCCAGCGGAGGCCTAAACTCCTACGAGCAGTACTTC

J gene: TRBJ1-4
D gene: TRBD1
V gene: TRBV27
clone size: .
CDR3 protein: CASSLSNGQATNEKLFF
CDR3 DNA: TGTGCCAGCAGTTTATCGAACGGACAGGCAACTAATGAAAAACTGTTTTTT

J gene: TRBJ2-3
D gene: TRBD2
V gene: TRBV29-1
clone size: .
CDR3 protein: CSAQSGANTDTQYF
CDR3 DNA: TGCAGCGCCCAGAGCGGGGCAAACACAGATACGCAGTATTTT

J gene: TRBJ2-3
D gene: .
V gene: TRBV5-1
clone size: .
CDR3 protein: CASSLAIGTSTDTQYF
CDR3 DNA: TGCGCCAGCAGCTTGGCGATAGGGACTAGCACAGATACGCAGTATTTT